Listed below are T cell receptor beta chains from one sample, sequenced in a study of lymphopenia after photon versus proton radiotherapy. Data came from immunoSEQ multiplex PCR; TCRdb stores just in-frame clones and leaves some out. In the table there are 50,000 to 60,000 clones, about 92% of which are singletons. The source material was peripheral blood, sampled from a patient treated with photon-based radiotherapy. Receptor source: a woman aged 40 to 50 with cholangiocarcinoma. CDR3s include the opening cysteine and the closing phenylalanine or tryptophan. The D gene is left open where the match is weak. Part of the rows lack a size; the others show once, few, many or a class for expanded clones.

TGTGCCAGCAGGGTGGGTACTAGCGGTACCTACGAGCAGTACTTC CASRVGTSGTYEQYF TRBJ2-7 TRBD2 TRBV5-4 .
TGTGCCACCAGCAGATTGACAGGGGGCGGAATCACTGAAGCTTTCTTT CATSRLTGGGITEAFF TRBJ1-1 TRBD1 TRBV15 .
TGCGCCAGCAGCCAAGGCGAGGGGGCATCCTACGAGCAGTACTTC CASSQGEGASYEQYF TRBJ2-7 TRBD1 TRBV4-3 .
TGTGCCAGCAGCGTAGCGACTAGCGGGAGCCCTAATGAGCAGTTCTTC CASSVATSGSPNEQFF TRBJ2-1 TRBD2 TRBV9 .
TGTGCCAGTAGTATCCAGGGGATCTTATCACCCCTCCACTTT CASSIQGILSPLHF TRBJ1-6 . TRBV19 .
TGTGCCACCCGACGGGACAGGGGATACTCGGGGGAGCTGTTTTTT CATRRDRGYSGELFF TRBJ2-2 TRBD1 TRBV6-5 .
TGTGCCAGCAGCTTCGGGACAGCAACTAATGAAAAACTGTTTTTT CASSFGTATNEKLFF TRBJ1-4 TRBD1 TRBV11-2 .
TGTGCCAGCAGCGAGACCGGGAGAGAGGGTGAAAAACTGTTTTTT CASSETGREGEKLFF TRBJ1-4 . TRBV5-4 once
TGCGCCAGCAGCCAAGAGGGCGTTTACTCCGGGGCCAACGTCCTGACTTTC CASSQEGVYSGANVLTF TRBJ2-6 . TRBV4-3 .
TGTGCCAGCAGCTTAGCCCTCGACAGGGTGTTGGGTGGCTACACCTTC CASSLALDRVLGGYTF TRBJ1-2 TRBD1 TRBV7-2 .
TGTGCCAGCAGCTTAGTTGGGGGGATGAACACTGAAGCTTTCTTT CASSLVGGMNTEAFF TRBJ1-1 . TRBV7-2 .
TGCAGCGCCAAAGGTCGACCTAACTATGGCTACACCTTC CSAKGRPNYGYTF TRBJ1-2 . TRBV29-1 .
TGTGCCAGCAGTTACGTTCGGGGACTGAATCAGCCCCAGCATTTT CASSYVRGLNQPQHF TRBJ1-5 . TRBV6-5 .
TGTGCCAGCAGCCAGAATACAGGCATTGGCGAGCAGTACTTC CASSQNTGIGEQYF TRBJ2-7 . TRBV4-2 .
TGTGCCAGCAGCTTAGGTGCCCTAGCGGGCCGAGAGCAGTACTTC CASSLGALAGREQYF TRBJ2-7 TRBD2 TRBV5-6 .
TGTGCCAGCAGCCATCTCACCGACTTTGGCTACACCTTC CASSHLTDFGYTF TRBJ1-2 . TRBV7-8 .
TGTGCCAGCTCACTATCTGAGGGACGGGGCACTGAAGCTTTCTTT CASSLSEGRGTEAFF TRBJ1-1 . TRBV18 .
TGTGCCAGCAGGGCAGGGGGCGGCCACGAGCAGTACTTC CASRAGGGHEQYF TRBJ2-7 TRBD1 TRBV27 once
TGTGCCAGCAGCGTAGCTTCGGGAGGCTCCTACAATGAGCAGTTCTTC CASSVASGGSYNEQFF TRBJ2-1 TRBD2 TRBV9 once
TGTGCCAGCAGCGACCGGGACGCAGGCTCCTACGAGCAGTACTTC CASSDRDAGSYEQYF TRBJ2-7 . TRBV5-6 .
TGTGCCAGTAGTTGGGAAACCGGGACTAGCGGGAGAGCCAAAAACATTCAGTACTTC CASSWETGTSGRAKNIQYF TRBJ2-4 TRBD2 TRBV19 .
TGTGCCAGTAGTACACGACAGGGCTACGAGCAGTACTTC CASSTRQGYEQYF TRBJ2-7 TRBD1 TRBV19 .
TGTGCCAGCAGCCGCACAGGGTTCCAAGAGACCCAGTACTTC CASSRTGFQETQYF TRBJ2-5 . TRBV28 once
TGTGCCAGTAGTTTGAGTGGAGCGGGGGAAGAGACCCAGTACTTC CASSLSGAGEETQYF TRBJ2-5 TRBD2 TRBV19 .
TGTGCCAGCAGCTCCCGGACAGGGTACGGCTACACCTTC CASSSRTGYGYTF TRBJ1-2 TRBD1 TRBV7-8 .
TGCGCCAGCAGTCCCCCGGGAGCTGGAAACACCATATATTTT CASSPPGAGNTIYF TRBJ1-3 . TRBV10-2 .
TGTGCCTGGAGCCCCAGAAAGGAAGCTTTCTTT CAWSPRKEAFF TRBJ1-1 . TRBV30 .
TGTGCCAGCAGTCTAGCGCTAGCGGGAAGGTCAGATACGCAGTATTTT CASSLALAGRSDTQYF TRBJ2-3 TRBD2 TRBV11-2 .
TGTGCCAGCAGCATAAGAGCGGGAGGTAACCACAATGAGCAGTTCTTC CASSIRAGGNHNEQFF TRBJ2-1 TRBD2 TRBV7-2 .
TGTGCCAGCAGCCCCTTAGGGGGGATCTACGGCTACACCTTC CASSPLGGIYGYTF TRBJ1-2 . TRBV5-6 .
TGTGCCAGCAGCGGACAGGGAGTCGGCGAGACCCAGTACTTC CASSGQGVGETQYF TRBJ2-5 TRBD1 TRBV27 once
TGTGCCAGCAGTCCGGACCGTTTCTTCCAAGAGACCCAGTACTTC CASSPDRFFQETQYF TRBJ2-5 . TRBV28 once
TGTGCCAGCAGCTTACGAGGGGATCAGCCCCAGCATTTT CASSLRGDQPQHF TRBJ1-5 . TRBV7-2 .
TGTGCCAGCAGCCCCGTGAGGGGACAGGCGGAGGGGGGAAAACTGTTTTTT CASSPVRGQAEGGKLFF TRBJ1-4 TRBD1 TRBV5-6 .
TGTGCCAGCAGCCCCCCCGGGACAGCTTACACTGAAGCTTTCTTT CASSPPGTAYTEAFF TRBJ1-1 TRBD1 TRBV7-9 once
TGTGCCAGCAGTTACGCGACAGGGGGCGGACACGAGCAGTACTTC CASSYATGGGHEQYF TRBJ2-7 TRBD1 TRBV27 .
TGTGCCAGCAGTTACTCGGGCTTTGGGGGAGAGACCCAGTACTTC CASSYSGFGGETQYF TRBJ2-5 . TRBV6-6 .
TGTGCCAGCAGCTTCAGGGGGGGAGACACTGAAGCTTTCTTT CASSFRGGDTEAFF TRBJ1-1 TRBD1 TRBV5-4 .
TGCGCCAGCAGCCAAGGGTACAGGGGAATCGGTGAAGCTTTCTTT CASSQGYRGIGEAFF TRBJ1-1 TRBD1 TRBV4-3 .
TGTGCCAGCTCGACAGGGCAGCATGAGCAGTTCTTC CASSTGQHEQFF TRBJ2-1 TRBD1 TRBV9 .
TGTGCCAGCAGCTTAGCTTCAGGGGGCTGGGGCTACACCTTC CASSLASGGWGYTF TRBJ1-2 TRBD1 TRBV7-9 .
TGTGCCAGCAGCTTAGCGGGACTAGCCGCCTCCTTC CASSLAGLAASF TRBJ2-7 TRBD2 TRBV7-8 few